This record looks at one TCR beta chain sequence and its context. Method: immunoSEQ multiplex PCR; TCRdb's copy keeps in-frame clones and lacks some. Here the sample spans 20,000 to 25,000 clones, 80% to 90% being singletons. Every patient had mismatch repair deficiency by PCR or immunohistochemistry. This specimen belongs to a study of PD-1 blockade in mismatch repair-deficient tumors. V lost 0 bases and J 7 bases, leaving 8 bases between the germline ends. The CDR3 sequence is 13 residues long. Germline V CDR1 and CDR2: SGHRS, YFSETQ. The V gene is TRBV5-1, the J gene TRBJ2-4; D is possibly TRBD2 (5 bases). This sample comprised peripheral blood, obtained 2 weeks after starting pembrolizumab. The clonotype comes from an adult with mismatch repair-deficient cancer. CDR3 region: CASSLVGENIQYF. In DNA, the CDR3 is TGCGCCAGCAGCTTGGTCGGGGAGAACATTCAGTACTTC.